Listed below are T cell receptor beta chains from one sample, sequenced in a study of cytomegalovirus exposure and HLA in healthy donors. Using immunoSEQ multiplex PCR, the repertoire was profiled, and TCRdb retains in-frame clones only, with some absent. The data show over 100,000 clones, 74% seen once. The sequenced material came from PBMCs. Every receptor here comes from a human donor in good health. Both conserved end residues are part of each CDR3. The D gene is left open where the match is weak. Rows give clone size only sometimes, using once, few, many, or a class for an expanded clone.

>TRBD2|TRBV15|TRBJ2-5|NA
TGTGCCACCAGCAGAGAGGGTAGCGGGAGATGGGAGACCCAGTACTTC
CATSREGSGRWETQYF
>NA|TRBV28|TRBJ1-6|NA
TGTGCCAGCAGTTTAGCGGGCTTCGGGAATTCACCCCTCCACTTT
CASSLAGFGNSPLHF
>NA|TRBV7-9|TRBJ2-5|NA
TGTGCCAGCAGCTTAGAGACTAACCAAGAGACCCAGTACTTC
CASSLETNQETQYF
>TRBD2|TRBV4-3|TRBJ2-2|NA
TGCGCCAGCAGCCAAGAGACGACTAGCGGGGGATGGGACACCGGGGAGCTGTTTTTT
CASSQETTSGGWDTGELFF
>NA|TRBV7-9|TRBJ1-2|NA
TGTGCCAGCAGCTTAGGGGTTGGGGGGACCTATGGCTACACCTTC
CASSLGVGGTYGYTF
>TRBD2|TRBV13|TRBJ2-3|NA
TGTGCCAGCAGCTTAAAGGAAGCGGGGGGGCGCCCGATTCGCACAGATACGCAGTATTTT
CASSLKEAGGRPIRTDTQYF
>NA|TRBV5-1|TRBJ1-5|few
TGCGCCAGCAGCTTGGAACCGGGACAGCCCCAGCATTTT
CASSLEPGQPQHF
>TRBD2|TRBV7-7|TRBJ2-2|NA
TGTGCCAGCAGCTCCACTAGCGGCACCGGGGAGCTGTTTTTT
CASSSTSGTGELFF
>TRBD1|TRBV30|TRBJ2-5|once
TGTGCCAGCCTATGGGACAGGGGAAAGACCCAGTACTTC
CASLWDRGKTQYF
>TRBD1|TRBV28|TRBJ1-5|NA
TGTGCCAGCAGTATCTCGACAGGGAGCAATCAGCCCCAGCATTTT
CASSISTGSNQPQHF
>NA|TRBV9|TRBJ1-2|NA
TGTGCCAGCAGCGTAGATCCCAGGGCAAAGGGGGGCTACACCTTC
CASSVDPRAKGGYTF
>TRBD2|TRBV15|TRBJ2-2|NA
TGTGCCACCAGCGGCCCCGGGAGGGTCACCGGGGAGCTGTTTTTT
CATSGPGRVTGELFF
>TRBD2|TRBV2|TRBJ2-7|NA
TGTGCCAGCAGTGAGACTAGCGGAACTTACGAGCAGTACTTC
CASSETSGTYEQYF
>NA|TRBV5-1|TRBJ1-6|NA
TGCGCCAGCAGCAAAAGTGGAGGAACCTATTCACCCCTCCACTTT
CASSKSGGTYSPLHF
>NA|TRBV14|TRBJ1-2|few
TGTGCCAGCAGCCCGATGGGGGGAATCAACTATGGCTACACCTTC
CASSPMGGINYGYTF
>TRBD1|TRBV5-1|TRBJ2-7|NA
TGCGCCAGCAGCTGGACAGGGCGGTCCTACGAGCAGTACTTC
CASSWTGRSYEQYF
>TRBD1|TRBV6-4|TRBJ2-1|NA
TGTGCCAGCAGTGACGGGACAGGGGGTAACGATGAGCAGTTCTTC
CASSDGTGGNDEQFF
>TRBD2|TRBV7-2|TRBJ2-7|NA
TGTGCCAGCAGCTTAGGTGCGGGAGGGCACCACGAGCAGTACTTC
CASSLGAGGHHEQYF
>NA|TRBV19|TRBJ2-7|NA
TGTGCCAGTAGTATGTTAGAGTTTGGACAGCCCCACGAGCAGTACTTC
CASSMLEFGQPHEQYF
>NA|TRBV7-3|TRBJ2-6|NA
TGTGCCAGCAGGTTTACAGGGACTGGGGCCAACGTCCTGACTTTC
CASRFTGTGANVLTF
>TRBD1|TRBV19|TRBJ1-1|NA
TGTGCCAGTAGCTCAGGGACAGGGAACACTGAAGCTTTCTTT
CASSSGTGNTEAFF
>NA|TRBV6-1|TRBJ2-3|NA
TGTGCCAGCAGTGACGTCGGGACTAGCACAGATACGCAGTATTTT
CASSDVGTSTDTQYF
>TRBD1|TRBV6-5|TRBJ1-6|NA
TGTGCCAGCAGTTACGACAGGGGGCTTCGGAATTCACCCCTCCACTTT
CASSYDRGLRNSPLHF
>NA|TRBV27|TRBJ1-6|few
TGTGCCAGCAGTTTGGTTACAGTTAATTCACCCCTCCACTTT
CASSLVTVNSPLHF
>NA|TRBV7-2|TRBJ1-2|few
TGTGCCAGCAGCGGGCGGGGGTCGGGCAGCGGGGAGGACTATGGCTACACCTTC
CASSGRGSGSGEDYGYTF
>TRBD1|TRBV29-1|TRBJ1-2|NA
TGCAGCGTTGAGGGACAGGGGGCGTATGGCTACACCTTC
CSVEGQGAYGYTF
>NA|TRBV5-5|TRBJ2-1|few
TGTGCCAGCAGCTCCCAGGGGATCCGTGAGCAGTTCTTC
CASSSQGIREQFF
>NA|TRBV28|TRBJ1-4|NA
TGTGCCAGCAGTCCCCACGGGGGTGATGAAAAACTGTTTTTT
CASSPHGGDEKLFF
>TRBD1|TRBV2|TRBJ1-2|NA
TGTGCCAGCATCCCGGGACAGGGAAGTGGCTACACCTTC
CASIPGQGSGYTF
>NA|TRBV2|TRBJ2-1|NA
TGTGCCAGCAGTGCTCAACCAGTCTCCTACAATGAGCAGTTCTTC
CASSAQPVSYNEQFF
>TRBD1|TRBV25-1|TRBJ1-1|NA
TGTGCCAGCCGAAGACAGGGGGCAACGAACACTGAAGCTTTCTTT
CASRRQGATNTEAFF
>NA|TRBV15|TRBJ2-7|few
TGTGCCACCAGCCGAGAGAAGGCGGCAGGGTGGTCCTACGAGCAGTACTTC
CATSREKAAGWSYEQYF
>TRBD2|TRBV6-4|TRBJ2-3|once
TGTGCCAGCAGTGACTTTCTAGCGGGAGATCAGTATTTT
CASSDFLAGDQYF
>NA|TRBV7-2|TRBJ2-2|NA
TGTGCCAGCAGGCCAGGACAGACGAACACCGGGGAGCTGTTTTTT
CASRPGQTNTGELFF
>TRBD2|TRBV25-1|TRBJ2-1|NA
TGTGCCAGCAGTGAAGATAGCGGGAGATCGAGAGGGAATGAGCAGTTCTTC
CASSEDSGRSRGNEQFF
>NA|TRBV30|TRBJ1-2|NA
TGTGCCTGGAGTGGGCAGTTCCTTTATGGCTACACCTTC
CAWSGQFLYGYTF
>NA|TRBV5-1|TRBJ1-3|NA
TGCGCCAGCAGCTTGGACGGACTTGGAAACACCATATATTTT
CASSLDGLGNTIYF
>TRBD1|TRBV6-6|TRBJ2-7|NA
TGTGCCAGCACCCCCGGGACAGGCCCCTACGAGCAGTACTTC
CASTPGTGPYEQYF
>NA|TRBV30|TRBJ1-4|few
TGTGCCTGGAGCGCCCCCCAGGGTCGAAGGACTAATGAAAAACTGTTTTTT
CAWSAPQGRRTNEKLFF
>NA|TRBV11-2|TRBJ1-3|NA
TGTGCCAGCAGCTTACAGGGCTCTGGAAACACCATATATTTT
CASSLQGSGNTIYF
>TRBD2|TRBV7-8|TRBJ2-1|NA
TGTGCCAGCAGCTTAAGACTAGCGGGGGCCCTAGGGCAGTCCAATGAGCAGTTCTTC
CASSLRLAGALGQSNEQFF